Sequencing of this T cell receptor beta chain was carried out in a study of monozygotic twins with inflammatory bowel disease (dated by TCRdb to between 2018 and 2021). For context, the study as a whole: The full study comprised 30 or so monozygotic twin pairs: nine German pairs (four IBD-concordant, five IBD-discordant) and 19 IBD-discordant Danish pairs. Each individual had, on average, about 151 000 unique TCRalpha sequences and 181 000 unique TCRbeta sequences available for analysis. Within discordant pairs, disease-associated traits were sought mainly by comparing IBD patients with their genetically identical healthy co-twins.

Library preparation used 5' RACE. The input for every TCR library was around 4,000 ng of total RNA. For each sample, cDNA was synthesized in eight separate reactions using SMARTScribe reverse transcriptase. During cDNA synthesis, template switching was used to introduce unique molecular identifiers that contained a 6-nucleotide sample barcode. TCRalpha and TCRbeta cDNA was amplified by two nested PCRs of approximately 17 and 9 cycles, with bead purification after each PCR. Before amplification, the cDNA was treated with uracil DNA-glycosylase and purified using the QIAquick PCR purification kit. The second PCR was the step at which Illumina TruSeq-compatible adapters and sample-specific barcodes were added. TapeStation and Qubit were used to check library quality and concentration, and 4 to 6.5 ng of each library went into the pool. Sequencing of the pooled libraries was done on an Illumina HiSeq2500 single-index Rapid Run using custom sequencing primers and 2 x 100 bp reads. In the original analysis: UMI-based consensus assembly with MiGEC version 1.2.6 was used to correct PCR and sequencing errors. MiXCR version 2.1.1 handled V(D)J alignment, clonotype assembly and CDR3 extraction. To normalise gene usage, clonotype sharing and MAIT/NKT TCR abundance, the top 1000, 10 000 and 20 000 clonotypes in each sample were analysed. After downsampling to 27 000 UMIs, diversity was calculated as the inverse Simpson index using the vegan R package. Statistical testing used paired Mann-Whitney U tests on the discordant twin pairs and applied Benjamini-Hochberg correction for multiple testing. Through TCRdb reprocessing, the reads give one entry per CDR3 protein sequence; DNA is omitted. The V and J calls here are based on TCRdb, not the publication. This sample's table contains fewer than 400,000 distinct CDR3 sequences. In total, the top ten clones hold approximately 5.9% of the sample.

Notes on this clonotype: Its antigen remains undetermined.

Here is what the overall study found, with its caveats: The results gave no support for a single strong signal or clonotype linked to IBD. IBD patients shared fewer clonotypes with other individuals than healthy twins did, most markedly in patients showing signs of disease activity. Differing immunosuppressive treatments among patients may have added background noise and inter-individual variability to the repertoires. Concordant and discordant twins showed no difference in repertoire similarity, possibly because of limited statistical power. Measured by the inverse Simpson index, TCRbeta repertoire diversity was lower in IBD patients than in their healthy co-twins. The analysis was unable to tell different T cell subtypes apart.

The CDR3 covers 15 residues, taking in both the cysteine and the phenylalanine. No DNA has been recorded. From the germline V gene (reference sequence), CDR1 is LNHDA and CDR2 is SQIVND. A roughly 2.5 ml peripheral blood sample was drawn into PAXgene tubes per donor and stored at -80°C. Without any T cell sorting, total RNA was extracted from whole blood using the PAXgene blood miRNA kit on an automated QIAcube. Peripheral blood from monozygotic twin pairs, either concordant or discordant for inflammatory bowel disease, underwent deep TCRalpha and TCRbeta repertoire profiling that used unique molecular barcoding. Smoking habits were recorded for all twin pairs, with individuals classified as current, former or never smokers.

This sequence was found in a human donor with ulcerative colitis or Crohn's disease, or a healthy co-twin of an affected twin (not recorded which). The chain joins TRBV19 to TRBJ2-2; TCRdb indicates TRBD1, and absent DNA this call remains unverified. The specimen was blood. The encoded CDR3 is CASSLGAGGVGELFF.